These 29 T cell receptor beta chains were all obtained from the same sample, sequenced in a study of T cell changes during pregnancy in multiple sclerosis. The assay was immunoSEQ multiplex PCR, and TCRdb's table has in-frame clones only and misses some. This sample carries 55,000 to 65,000 clones, about 88% of them seen once, and the ten largest clones take roughly 3.3%. This sample comprised peripheral blood, obtained in the first trimester of pregnancy. The receptors come from a female donor in good health, enrolled as a control in a pregnancy study.

V gene TRBV18 combines with J gene TRBJ1-1, with D possibly matching TRBD1 (5 bases). This CDR3 spans 14 amino acids. Trimming removed 3 bases from V and 5 bases from J, with 13 bases in between. The V gene's germline CDR1 is KGHSH and CDR2 LQKENI. CDR3 DNA sequence: TGTGCCAGCTCACCGGGCAGGGAAAAAACTGAAGCTTTCTTT. Translating it yields CASSPGREKTEAFF.

The chain couples TRBV6-1 to TRBJ2-7; 7 bases fit TRBD2. The germline V gene encodes CDR1 MNHNS and CDR2 SASEGT. The J segment lost 7 bases and the V segment lost 4 bases, leaving 7 bases of the junction unmatched. The CDR3 runs 13 residues. CDR3 region: CASSVLGAGEQYF. DNA of the CDR3: TGTGCCAGCAGTGTATTAGGAGCGGGAGAGCAGTACTTC.

In its sample, this clone was seen once. The gene calls are TRBV6-6 and TRBJ2-1; D may be TRBD2 (6 bases). V lost 2 bases and J lost 4, with 9 bases in between. This CDR3 is built from 14 residues. Looked up from germline, CDR1 is MNHNY and CDR2 is SVGAGI (reference sequence). CDR3 DNA: TGTGCCAGCAGTTACGGGAGGTCGTACAATGAGCAGTTCTTC. Its protein product is CASSYGRSYNEQFF.

The CDR3 sequence: CAWSGGNWNSPLHF. The CDR3 nucleotides read TGTGCCTGGAGTGGGGGCAATTGGAATTCACCCCTCCACTTT. The V gene is TRBV30, the J gene TRBJ1-6; D might be TRBD1 (5 bases). Germline CDR1 GTSNPN, CDR2 SVGIG (reference sequence). V lost 1 base and J lost 7, with 11 bases in between. The CDR3 sequence is 14 residues long.

V gene TRBV5-1 combines with J gene TRBJ1-3; D is perhaps TRBD1 (6 bases). The CDR3 runs to 15 residues. Per germline, CDR1 SGHRS and CDR2 YFSETQ. V was cut by 5 bases and J by 1 base, with 13 bases left in between. The CDR3 DNA sequence: TGCGCCAGCAGTTCTTCAGGGGCTTCTGGAAACACCATATATTTT. Its protein is CASSSSGASGNTIYF.

The chain uses TRBV4-2 and TRBJ2-5, with TRBD1 identical over 10 bases. The CDR3 is 15 amino acids. V dropped 0 bases and J dropped 7; count of bases not matched to a gene: 5. Germline loops: CDR1 LGHNA, CDR2 YNFKEQ. The CDR3 nucleotides are TGTGCCAGCAGCCAAGATCCGGGACAGGGGCGGACCCAGTACTTC. Translated: CASSQDPGQGRTQYF.

The rearrangement uses TRBV9 and TRBJ2-5; the match to TRBD1 covers 7 bases. There are 15 residues in the CDR3. Germline V gives CDR1 SGDLS, CDR2 YYNGEE. The V gene end was trimmed by 1 base and the J gene end by 2 bases; junction bases not matched to a gene: 5. CDR3 in DNA: TGTGCCAGCAGCGTACTAGGGACAGCTCAAGAGACCCAGTACTTC. Its translation is CASSVLGTAQETQYF.

The rearrangement links TRBV4-1 to TRBJ1-2; the match to TRBD1 covers 8 bases. The CDR3 runs to 16 residues. Germline loops: CDR1 MGHRA, CDR2 YSYEKL. V was pared by 5 bases and J by 1 base, with 9 bases of the junction left unmatched. CDR3 sequence (DNA): TGCGCCAGCAGCTCCCTGACAGGGGCCGTTAACTATGGCTACACCTTC. Translated, it gives CASSSLTGAVNYGYTF.

The chain combines TRBV5-1 with TRBJ2-5, with D possibly TRBD2 on 5 matching bases. Trimming left V 1 base short and J 5 bases short, with 9 bases between. CDR1 is SGHRS and CDR2 is YFSETQ in the germline V gene. This CDR3 region has 13 residues. The DNA for the CDR3 is TGCGCCAGCAGCTTGTGGGCGGGTGAGACCCAGTACTTC. Translation gives CASSLWAGETQYF.

This sequence joins TRBV5-5 and TRBJ2-7, with 15 bases identical to TRBD2. Germline V lookup: CDR1 SGHKS, CDR2 YYEKEE (reference sequence). J was trimmed by 1 base and V by 5 bases; bases with no gene match: 4. The CDR3 covers 16 residues. The CDR3 bases are TGTGCCAGCAGTACCGGACTAGCGGGAGGGTCCTACGAGCAGTACTTC. This sequence encodes CASSTGLAGGSYEQYF.

The CDR3 loop is CASSPGQDPYEQYF. The CDR3 DNA reads TGTGCCAGCAGCCCGGGACAGGACCCCTACGAGCAGTACTTC. The chain recombines TRBV11-3 with TRBJ2-7, with 8 bases lining up with TRBD1. J lost 2 bases, V lost 5 bases, and 5 bases had no gene match. The CDR3 totals 14 residues. Looked up from germline, CDR1 is SGHNT and CDR2 is YENEEA.

This clone was recorded once. V is TRBV5-1 and J is TRBJ1-3, with D tentatively TRBD1 (6 bases). Germline CDR1 and CDR2: SGHRS and YFSETQ. The CDR3 consists of 14 residues. With 4 bases removed from V and 4 bases from J, the gap between germline ends came to 12 bases. The CDR3 sequence: CASSEDSAGNTIYF. CDR3 sequence (DNA): TGCGCCAGCAGCGAGGACAGCGCCGGAAACACCATATATTTT.

The gene calls are TRBV28 and TRBJ1-5, with D unclear. Germline V gene lookup returns CDR1 MDHEN and CDR2 SYDVKM. The CDR3 has 12 amino acids. V lost 5 bases, J lost 9 bases, and 11 bases lay in between. The CDR3 coding sequence is TGTGCCAGCAGTAGGACTTATCGGCCCCAGCATTTT. Translated, it gives CASSRTYRPQHF. Full variable domain (missing parts from reference TRBV28 and TRBJ1-5): DVKVTQSSRYLVKRTGEKVFLECVQDMDHENMFWYRQDPGLGLRLIYFSYDVKMKEKGDIPEGYSVSREKKERFSLILESASTNQTSMYLCASSRTYRPQHFGDGTRLSIL.

The genes are TRBV5-8 and TRBJ1-5, with a tentative D call TRBD1 (5 bases). Germline V gene data show CDR1 as SGHTS and CDR2 as YDEGEE. Trimming pared 6 bases from V and 2 bases from J, leaving 18 bases between. CDR3 size: 16 residues. Here the CDR3 DNA reads TGTGCCAGCAACGATCCCGGGGCGGGAGGCAATCAGCCCCAGCATTTT. It codes for CASNDPGAGGNQPQHF.

The chain joins TRBV29-1 to TRBJ1-1, with TRBD1 matching 7 bases. The CDR3 has 14 amino acids. Germline CDR1 SQVTM, CDR2 ANQGSEA. V dropped 6 bases and J dropped 4; count of bases not matched to a gene: 11. This CDR3 reads CSVVLTAGGTEAFF. DNA of the CDR3: TGCAGCGTCGTCTTAACCGCAGGGGGCACTGAAGCTTTCTTT.

The genes are TRBV6-5 and TRBJ2-1, with D possibly matching TRBD2 (7 bases). Between the trimmed V and J ends, which lost 6 bases and 8 bases, there was a span of 17 bases. Germline V gene data show CDR1 as MNHEY and CDR2 as SVGAGI. The length of the CDR3 is 14 residues. CDR3 DNA: TGTGCCAGCAGCCCCAGGGGACTACATGATGAGCAGTTCTTC. It encodes CASSPRGLHDEQFF.

The chain has TRBV14 and TRBJ2-2; no firm D call. V lost 3 bases and J lost 2, with 10 bases in between. This CDR3 spans 15 amino acids. Germline CDR1 reads SGHDN; CDR2 reads FVKESK. The CDR3 is CASSQGWPNTGELFF. CDR3 nucleotide sequence: TGTGCCAGCAGCCAGGGCTGGCCTAACACCGGGGAGCTGTTTTTT.

The chain is built from TRBV30 and TRBJ2-3; 9 bases are shared with TRBD1. CDR1 is GTSNPN and CDR2 is SVGIG in the germline V gene (reference sequence). CDR3 length: 16 amino acids. V was clipped by 2 bases and J by 6 bases; unmatched bases: 12. CDR3 protein: CAWSQAGTGFFDTQYF. In DNA form, the CDR3 reads TGTGCCTGGAGTCAGGCCGGGACAGGGTTCTTCGATACGCAGTATTTT.

The J gene is TRBJ2-2, the V gene TRBV27, with a tentative D call TRBD1 (6 bases). CDR1 is MNHEY, CDR2 SMNVEV, per germline (reference sequence). The CDR3 runs to 14 residues. The V end lost 2 bases, the J end lost 4 bases, and 8 bases lay between the germline ends. CDR3 amino acids: CASSLGGPTGELFF. The CDR3 DNA follows: TGTGCCAGCAGTTTAGGGGGCCCCACCGGGGAGCTGTTTTTT.

As DNA, the CDR3 is TGTGCCAGCAGGGCCCAGCGGGATCACAATGAGCAGTTCTTC. Amino acids: CASRAQRDHNEQFF. The chain has TRBV4-2 and TRBJ2-1; 7 nucleotides line up with TRBD2. The CDR3 is made up of 14 amino acids. V trimming: 6 bases; J trimming: 5 bases; junction bases outside the gene matches: 7. Germline CDR1 LGHNA, CDR2 YNFKEQ.

The V call is TRBV7-9, the J call TRBJ2-5; 7 bases agree with TRBD2. The ends lost 1 base at V and 2 bases at J; junction bases unmatched: 10. The CDR3 spans 17 residues. Germline CDR1 is SEHNR and CDR2 is FQNEAQ (reference sequence). Here the CDR3 reads CASSLEGGRGLQETQYF. Written as DNA, the CDR3 is TGTGCCAGCAGCTTAGAAGGAGGGCGGGGGTTACAAGAGACCCAGTACTTC.

The chain combines TRBV7-3 with TRBJ2-7; no reliable D call. Trimming stripped 0 bases from V and 5 bases from J, with 11 bases between. Per germline, CDR1 SGHTA and CDR2 FQGTGA. The CDR3 covers 14 residues. Written as DNA, the CDR3 is TGTGCCAGCAGCTTAACTCACGCCAGCGACGAGCAGTACTTC. The encoded protein is CASSLTHASDEQYF.

The V gene is TRBV19, the J gene TRBJ2-7, with 9 nucleotides matching TRBD1. After removal of 4 bases from V and 3 bases from J, the junction contained 10 bases not matched to a gene. CDR3 length: 16 amino acids. Germline V gene sequence: CDR1 LNHDA, CDR2 SQIVND (reference sequence). The CDR3 spells CASSKVPGQGFYEQYF. CDR3 coding DNA: TGTGCCAGTAGTAAGGTGCCGGGACAGGGTTTCTACGAGCAGTACTTC.

The chain is built from TRBV12-2 and TRBJ1-2; TRBD1 reflects the table's D call only, with no check against the DNA. TRBV12-2 is shown as a pseudogene. This CDR3 region has 12 residues. This CDR3 reads CASRDRLYGYTF. The CDR3 DNA sequence: TGTGCAAGTCGGGACAGACTCTATGGCTACACCTTC.

V is TRBV12-5 and J is TRBJ2-2, with D unclear. Between the trimmed V and J ends, which lost 6 bases and 2 bases, there was a span of 10 bases. CDR1 and CDR2 from the germline V gene are LGHNT and FRNRAP. CDR3 length: 14 residues. This CDR3 is CASGAAPNTGELFF. CDR3 DNA sequence: TGTGCTAGTGGGGCGGCCCCCAACACCGGGGAGCTGTTTTTT.

This chain joins TRBV5-1 and TRBJ2-3; D might be TRBD2 (5 bases). Germline values: CDR1 SGHRS, CDR2 YFSETQ. This CDR3 is 13 amino acids long. V lost 1 base, J lost 4 bases, and 7 bases lay in between. The CDR3 region has the DNA TGCGCCAGCAGCTTGTGGGGAGCAGATACGCAGTATTTT. Residues: CASSLWGADTQYF.

The chain employs TRBV9 and TRBJ2-3, with 15 nucleotides matching TRBD2. This CDR3 has 16 amino acids. Looked up from germline, CDR1 is SGDLS and CDR2 is YYNGEE. The V segment lost 4 bases and the J segment 6 bases; nucleotides outside the gene matches: 6. The CDR3 is CASSSRTSGGVDTQYF. Here the CDR3 DNA reads TGTGCCAGCAGCTCACGGACTAGCGGGGGGGTGGATACGCAGTATTTT.

J is TRBJ2-6 and V is TRBV7-2; TRBD1 agrees at 8 bases. J lost 0 bases, V lost 5 bases, and 12 bases had no gene match. From germline, CDR1 is SGHTA and CDR2 FQGNSA. This CDR3 has 19 residues. DNA for the CDR3: TGTGCCAGCAGCCCGGACAGGGAAGGGATGAGCTCTGGGGCCAACGTCCTGACTTTC. It yields the protein CASSPDREGMSSGANVLTF.

This sequence joins TRBV10-3 and TRBJ1-4; 9 nucleotides align to TRBD1. V shed 10 bases and J 5 bases; nucleotides not matched to a gene: 8. The germline gives CDR1 ENHRY, CDR2 SYGVKD. The CDR3 sequence is 14 residues long. DNA for the CDR3: TGTGCCAGCAACGAACAGGGGGCCAATGAAAAACTGTTTTTT. Amino acid sequence: CASNEQGANEKLFF.